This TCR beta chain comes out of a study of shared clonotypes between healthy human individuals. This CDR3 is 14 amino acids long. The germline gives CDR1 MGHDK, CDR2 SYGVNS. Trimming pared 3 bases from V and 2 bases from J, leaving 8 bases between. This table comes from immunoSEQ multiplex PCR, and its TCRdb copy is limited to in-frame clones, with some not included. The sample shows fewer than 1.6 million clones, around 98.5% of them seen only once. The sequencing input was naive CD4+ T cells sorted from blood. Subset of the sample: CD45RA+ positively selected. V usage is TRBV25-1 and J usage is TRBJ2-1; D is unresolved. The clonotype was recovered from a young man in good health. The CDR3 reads CASSEVSPYNEQFF. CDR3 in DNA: TGTGCCAGCAGTGAGGTATCTCCCTACAATGAGCAGTTCTTC.